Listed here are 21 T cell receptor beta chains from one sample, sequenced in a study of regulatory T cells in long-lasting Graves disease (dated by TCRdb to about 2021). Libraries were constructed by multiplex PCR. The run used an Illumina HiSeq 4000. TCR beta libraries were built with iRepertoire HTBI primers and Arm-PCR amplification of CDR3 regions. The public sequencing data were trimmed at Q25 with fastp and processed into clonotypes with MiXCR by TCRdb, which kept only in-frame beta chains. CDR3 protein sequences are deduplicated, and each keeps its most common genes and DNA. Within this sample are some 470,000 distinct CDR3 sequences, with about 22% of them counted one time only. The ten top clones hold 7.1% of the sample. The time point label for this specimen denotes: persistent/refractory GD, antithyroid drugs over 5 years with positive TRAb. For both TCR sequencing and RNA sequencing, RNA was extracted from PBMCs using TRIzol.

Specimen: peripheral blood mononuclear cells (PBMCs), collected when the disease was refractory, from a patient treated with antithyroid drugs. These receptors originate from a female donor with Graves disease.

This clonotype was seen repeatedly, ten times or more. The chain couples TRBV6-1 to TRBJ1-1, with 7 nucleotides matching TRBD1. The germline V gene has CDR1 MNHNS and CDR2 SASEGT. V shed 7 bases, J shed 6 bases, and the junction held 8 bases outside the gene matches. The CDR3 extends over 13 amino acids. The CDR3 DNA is TGTGCCAGCACTATTGACAGGGATGCTGAAGCTTTCTTT. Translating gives CASTIDRDAEAFF.

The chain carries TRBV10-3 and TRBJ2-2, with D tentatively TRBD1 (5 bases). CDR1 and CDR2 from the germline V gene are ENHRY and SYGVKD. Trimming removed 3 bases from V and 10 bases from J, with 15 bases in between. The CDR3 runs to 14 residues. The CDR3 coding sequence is TGTGCCATCAGTGACCCGAGACAGCCTTTGGAGCTGTTTTTT. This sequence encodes CAISDPRQPLELFF.

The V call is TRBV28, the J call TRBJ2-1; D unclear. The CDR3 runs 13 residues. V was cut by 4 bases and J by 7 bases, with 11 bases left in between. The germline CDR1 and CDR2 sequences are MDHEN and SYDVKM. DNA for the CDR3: TGTGCCAGCAGTTCAAGTGCGTTGAATGAGCAGTTCTTC. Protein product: CASSSSALNEQFF.

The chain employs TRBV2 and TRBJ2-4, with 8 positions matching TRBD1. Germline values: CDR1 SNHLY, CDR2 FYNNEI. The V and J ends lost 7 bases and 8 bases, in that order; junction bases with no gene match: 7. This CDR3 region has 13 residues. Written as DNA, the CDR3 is TGTGCCAGCACCCGGGACAGGCAAGACATTCAGTACTTC. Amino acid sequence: CASTRDRQDIQYF.

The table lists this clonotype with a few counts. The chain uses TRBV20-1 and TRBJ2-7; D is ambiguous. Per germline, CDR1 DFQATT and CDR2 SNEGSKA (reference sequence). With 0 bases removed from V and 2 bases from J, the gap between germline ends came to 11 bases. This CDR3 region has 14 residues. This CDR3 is CSARDPAGTYEQYF. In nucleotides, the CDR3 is TGCAGTGCTAGAGATCCAGCAGGTACCTACGAGCAGTACTTC.

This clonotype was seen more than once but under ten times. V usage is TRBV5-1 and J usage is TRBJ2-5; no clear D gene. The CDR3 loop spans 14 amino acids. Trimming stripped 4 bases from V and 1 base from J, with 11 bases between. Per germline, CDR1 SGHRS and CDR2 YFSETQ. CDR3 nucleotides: TGCGCCAGCAGCCCGAAGGCAGGCCAAGAGACCCAGTACTTC. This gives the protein CASSPKAGQETQYF.

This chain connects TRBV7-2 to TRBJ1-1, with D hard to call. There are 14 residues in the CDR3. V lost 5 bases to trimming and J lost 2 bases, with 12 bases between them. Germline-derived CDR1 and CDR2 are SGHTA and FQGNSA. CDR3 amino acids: CASSPVSSNTEAFF. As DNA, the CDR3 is TGTGCCAGCAGCCCGGTCTCGTCAAACACTGAAGCTTTCTTT.

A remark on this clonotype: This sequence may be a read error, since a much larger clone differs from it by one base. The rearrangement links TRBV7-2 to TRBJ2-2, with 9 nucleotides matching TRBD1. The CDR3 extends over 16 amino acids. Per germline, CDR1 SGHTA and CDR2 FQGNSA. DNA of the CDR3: TGTGCCAACAGCCCCGAGGGGACAGGGTTTGCCGGGGAGCTGTTTTTT. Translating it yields CANSPEGTGFAGELFF. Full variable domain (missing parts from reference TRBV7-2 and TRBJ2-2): GAGVSQSPSNKVTEKGKDVELRCDPISGHTALYWYRQSLGQGLEFLIYFQGNSAPDKSGLPSDRFSAERTGGSVSTLTIQRTQQEDSAVYLCANSPEGTGFAGELFFGEGSRLTVL.

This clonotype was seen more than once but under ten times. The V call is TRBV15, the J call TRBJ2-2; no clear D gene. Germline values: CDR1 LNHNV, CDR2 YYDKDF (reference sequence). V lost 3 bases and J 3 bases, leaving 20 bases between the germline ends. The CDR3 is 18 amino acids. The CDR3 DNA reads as TGTGCCACCAGCAGCGAGACGAGTCTCCGGGCTCACACCGGGGAGCTGTTTTTT. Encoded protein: CATSSETSLRAHTGELFF. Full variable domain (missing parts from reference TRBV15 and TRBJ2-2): DAMVIQNPRYQVTQFGKPVTLSCSQTLNHNVMYWYQQKSSQAPKLLFHYYDKDFNNEADTPDNFQSRRPNTSFCFLDIRSPGLGDTAMYLCATSSETSLRAHTGELFFGEGSRLTVL.

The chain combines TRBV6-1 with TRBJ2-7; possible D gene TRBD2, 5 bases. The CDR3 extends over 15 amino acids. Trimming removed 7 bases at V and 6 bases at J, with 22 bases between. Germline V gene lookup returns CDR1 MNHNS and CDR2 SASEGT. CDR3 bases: TGTGCCAGCACCTCTGAAGGTCGGGATCCCGGCGAGCAGTACTTC. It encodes CASTSEGRDPGEQYF.

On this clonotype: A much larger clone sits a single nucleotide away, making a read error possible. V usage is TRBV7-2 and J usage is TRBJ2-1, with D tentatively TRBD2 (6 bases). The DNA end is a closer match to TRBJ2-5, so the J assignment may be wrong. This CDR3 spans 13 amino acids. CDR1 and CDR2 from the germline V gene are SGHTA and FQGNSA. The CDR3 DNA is TGTGCCAGCAGCTTGACCCTCGGGGGGACCCAGTACTTC. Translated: CASSLTLGGTQYF.

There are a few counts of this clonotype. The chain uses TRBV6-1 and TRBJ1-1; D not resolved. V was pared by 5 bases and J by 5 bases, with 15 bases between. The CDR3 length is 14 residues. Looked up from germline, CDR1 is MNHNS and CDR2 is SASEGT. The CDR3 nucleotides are TGTGCCAGCAGTCATGGTGGAGGTACGACTGAAGCTTTCTTT. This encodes CASSHGGGTTEAFF.

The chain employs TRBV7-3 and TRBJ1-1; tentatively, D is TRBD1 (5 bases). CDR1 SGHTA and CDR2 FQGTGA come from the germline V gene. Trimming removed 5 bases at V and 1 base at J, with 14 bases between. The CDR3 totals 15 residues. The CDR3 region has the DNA TGTGCCAGCAGCCCTCAGGGACTTTCGAACACTGAAGCTTTCTTT. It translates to CASSPQGLSNTEAFF.

CDR3 sequence (DNA): TGTGCCACCCAAGACAGGGGGAACACCGGGGAGCTGTTTTTT. It translates to CATQDRGNTGELFF. This chain uses TRBV24-1 with TRBJ2-2, with TRBD1 matching 8 bases. The CDR3 length is 14 residues. After removal of 9 bases from V and 1 base from J, the junction contained 3 bases not matched to a gene. The V gene's germline CDR1 is KGHDR and CDR2 SFDVKD.

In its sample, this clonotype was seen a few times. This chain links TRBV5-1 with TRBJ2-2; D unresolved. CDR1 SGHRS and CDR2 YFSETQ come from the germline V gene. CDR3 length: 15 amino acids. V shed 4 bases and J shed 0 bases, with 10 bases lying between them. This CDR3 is CASSRSLSNTGELFF. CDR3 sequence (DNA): TGCGCCAGCAGCAGAAGTCTCTCGAACACCGGGGAGCTGTTTTTT.

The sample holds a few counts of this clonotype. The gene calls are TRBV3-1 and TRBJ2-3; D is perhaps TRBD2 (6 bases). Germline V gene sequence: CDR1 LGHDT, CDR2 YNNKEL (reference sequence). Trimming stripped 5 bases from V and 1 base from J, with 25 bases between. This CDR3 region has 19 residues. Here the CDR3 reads CASSVGPRETRTGTDTQYF. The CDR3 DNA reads TGTGCCAGCAGCGTGGGCCCTCGGGAGACTAGGACTGGCACAGATACGCAGTATTTT.

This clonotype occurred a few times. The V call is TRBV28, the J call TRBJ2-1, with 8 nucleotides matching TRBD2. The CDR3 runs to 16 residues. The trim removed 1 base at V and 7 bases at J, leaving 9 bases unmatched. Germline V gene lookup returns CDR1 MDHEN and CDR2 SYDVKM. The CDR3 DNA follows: TGTGCCAGCAGTTTATCAGGTCCTAGCGGGCGGAATGAGCAGTTCTTC. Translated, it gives CASSLSGPSGRNEQFF.

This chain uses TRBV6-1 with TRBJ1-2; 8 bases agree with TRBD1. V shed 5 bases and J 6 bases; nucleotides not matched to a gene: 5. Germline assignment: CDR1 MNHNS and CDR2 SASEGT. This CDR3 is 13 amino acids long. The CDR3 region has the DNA TGTGCCAGCAGTCAGGACAGGGTGGATGGCTACACCTTC. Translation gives CASSQDRVDGYTF.

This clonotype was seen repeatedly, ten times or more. The CDR3 DNA is TGTGCCAGCAGCTTAGCGGGGTGGACACAGACCAACGTCCTGACTTTC. Protein product: CASSLAGWTQTNVLTF. The chain carries TRBV7-9 and TRBJ2-6; D possibly corresponds to TRBD1 (5 bases). Germline CDR1 is SEHNR and CDR2 is FQNEAQ (reference sequence). Trimming left V 0 bases short and J 8 bases short, with 14 bases between. The CDR3 spans 16 residues.

CDR3 nucleotide sequence: TGTGCCAGCAGACAGCGGGAGGGCCCGAGCTCCTACAATGAGCAGTTCTTC. This translates into CASRQREGPSSYNEQFF. This chain uses TRBV12-3 or TRBV12-4 with TRBJ2-1, with 10 bases lining up with TRBD2. CDR3 length: 17 residues. Unmatched junction bases numbered 8, after V lost 6 bases and J lost 0 bases.

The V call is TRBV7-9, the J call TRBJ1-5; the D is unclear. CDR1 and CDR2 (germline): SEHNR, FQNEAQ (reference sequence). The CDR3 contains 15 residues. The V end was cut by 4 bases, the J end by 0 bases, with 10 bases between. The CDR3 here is CASSSSLYSNQPQHF. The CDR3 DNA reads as TGTGCCAGCAGCTCCAGCCTATATAGCAATCAGCCCCAGCATTTT.